The T cell receptor (beta chain) under discussion was sequenced for a study of cytomegalovirus exposure and HLA in healthy donors. The germline gives CDR1 MNHEY, CDR2 SVGAGI. The V segment lost 2 bases and the J segment 12 bases; nucleotides outside the gene matches: 5. This CDR3 comprises 13 residues. The PCR used 60 Vbeta and 13 Jbeta primers. Generated by immunoSEQ multiplex PCR, the TCRdb table keeps only in-frame clones and is missing some. This sample yields roughly 63,000 clones, of which over 60% are seen a single time; about 23% belongs to the top ten. This TCR was recovered from a man between 50 and 59 years old in good health and CMV-seropositive. The V and J genes are TRBV6-5 and TRBJ2-1, with 9 bases fitting TRBD2. Material for sequencing was PBMCs. This CDR3 reads CASSYLSGSGQFF. The CDR3, as DNA: TGTGCCAGCAGTTACCTTAGCGGGAGCGGGCAGTTCTTC.